Shown below are 16 T cell receptor beta chains from a single sample sequenced in a study of blood T cell repertoires in COVID-19. The data were produced by immunoSEQ multiplex PCR, yet TCRdb's version contains in-frame clones alone and is incomplete. This table holds around 200,000 clones, 85% to 90% found once. Input material: peripheral blood. These receptors were taken from a man aged 18 to 30 with active or convalescent COVID-19.

This chain links TRBV21-1 with TRBJ1-4. TRBV21-1 is designated a pseudogene. The CDR3 extends over 15 amino acids. The CDR3 DNA sequence: TGTGCCAGCAGCGCCCGGGCCTCGGGAAAGGAAAAACTGTTTTTT. Amino acids: CASSARASGKEKLFF.

The chain recombines TRBV1 with TRBJ2-7; the DNA was not compared with TRBD2, the D call given in the table. TRBV1 is recorded as a pseudogene. This CDR3 has 12 amino acids. The CDR3 region has the DNA TGCACCAGCAGCCAAGTATCCTACGAGCAGTACTTC. Its protein product is CTSSQVSYEQYF.

This chain joins TRBV3-1 (or the pseudogene TRBV3-2) and TRBJ1-2; 11 bases fit TRBD1. Germline values: CDR1 LGHDT, CDR2 YNNKEL (reference sequence). CDR3 length: 17 amino acids. Trimming at V came to 1 base and at J to 13 bases, leaving 17 bases not matched to a gene. The CDR3 loop is CASSQGTGTGGRFFCTF. Here the CDR3 DNA reads TGTGCCAGCAGCCAAGGGACCGGGACAGGGGGGCGTTTTTTTTGCACCTTC.

The rearrangement joins TRBV5-4 to TRBJ2-2, with 7 nucleotides matching TRBD2. The V segment lost 2 bases and the J segment 1 base; nucleotides outside the gene matches: 2. The V gene's germline CDR1 is SGHNT and CDR2 YYREEE (reference sequence). This CDR3 has 15 amino acids. The CDR3 region is CASSFQRGNTGELFF. DNA for the CDR3: TGTGCCAGCAGCTTTCAGCGGGGGAACACCGGGGAGCTGTTTTTT.

V gene TRBV7-9 combines with J gene TRBJ2-7, with 7 positions matching TRBD2. Germline V gene data show CDR1 as SEHNR and CDR2 as FQNEAQ (reference sequence). V shed 1 base and J 0 bases; nucleotides not matched to a gene: 6. There are 16 residues in the CDR3. CDR3 sequence reads: CASSLEQAGLSYEQYF. CDR3 coding DNA: TGTGCCAGCAGCTTAGAACAAGCGGGACTCTCCTACGAGCAGTACTTC.

CDR3 nucleotide sequence: TGCGCCAGCAGCCCCGAGCGGTTTTCTAGCACAGATACGCAGTATTTT. This gives the protein CASSPERFSSTDTQYF. This chain uses TRBV4-1 with TRBJ2-3, with D maybe TRBD2 (5 bases). Deletions cut 4 bases from V and 0 bases from J, with 14 bases between. From germline, CDR1 is MGHRA and CDR2 YSYEKL. The CDR3 runs to 16 residues.

Comment on this clone: Other nucleotide sequences from this sample produce the same CDR3. This chain connects TRBV7-9 to TRBJ1-1; D is ambiguous. Germline CDR1 SEHNR, CDR2 FQNEAQ (reference sequence). This CDR3 contains 13 residues. Trimming took 5 bases from V and 0 from J, leaving 7 bases between them. CDR3 in amino acids: CASSLTLNTEAFF. CDR3 nucleotide sequence: TGTGCCAGCAGCCTGACACTGAACACTGAAGCTTTCTTT.

The chain is built from TRBV2 and TRBJ1-6; D is possibly TRBD1 (6 bases). From germline, CDR1 is SNHLY and CDR2 FYNNEI. V was pared by 7 bases and J by 6 bases, with 10 bases between. CDR3 size: 13 residues. This chain's CDR3 is CASTGDPNSPLHF. Here the CDR3 DNA reads TGTGCCAGCACAGGGGATCCTAATTCACCCCTCCACTTT.

The gene calls are TRBV5-1 and TRBJ2-3; tentative D call: TRBD1 (6 bases). The CDR3 totals 15 residues. Germline values: CDR1 SGHRS, CDR2 YFSETQ. Trimming took 4 bases from V and 4 from J, leaving 16 bases between them. The CDR3 nucleotides are TGCGCCAGCAGCGGAACAGGGATCTACGCAGATACGCAGTATTTT. Residues: CASSGTGIYADTQYF.

V is TRBV18 and J is TRBJ1-6; D gene ambiguous. Trimming left V 6 bases short and J 4 bases short, with 16 bases between. This CDR3 is 16 amino acids long. The V gene's germline CDR1 is KGHSH and CDR2 LQKENI. DNA of the CDR3: TGTGCCAGCTCTTCTGAGGGAACGGGGTATAATTCACCCCTCCACTTT. Residues: CASSSEGTGYNSPLHF.

This chain uses TRBV7-9 with TRBJ2-5; 11 bases fit TRBD1. CDR1 SEHNR and CDR2 FQNEAQ come from the germline V gene (reference sequence). This CDR3 has 15 residues. The V segment lost 4 bases and the J segment 5 bases; nucleotides outside the gene matches: 6. CDR3 in amino acids: CASSSDRGLSETQYF. The CDR3 DNA reads as TGTGCCAGCAGCTCGGACAGGGGGCTTTCGGAGACCCAGTACTTC.

The chain combines TRBV5-4 with TRBJ2-7, with a tentative D call TRBD1 (5 bases). CDR3 length equals 14 residues. Germline-derived CDR1 and CDR2 are SGHNT and YYREEE (reference sequence). The V end was cut by 1 base, the J end by 0 bases, with 8 bases between. CDR3 DNA sequence: TGTGCCAGCAGCTTGCGCCAGGGCTCCTACGAGCAGTACTTC. Its translation: CASSLRQGSYEQYF.

The chain uses TRBV5-5 and TRBJ1-1; tentatively, D is TRBD1 (5 bases). Germline loops: CDR1 SGHKS, CDR2 YYEKEE (reference sequence). The CDR3 length is 14 residues. V was pared by 2 bases and J by 2 bases, with 10 bases between. The CDR3 loop is CASSFGRVNTEAFF. The CDR3 coding sequence is TGTGCCAGCAGCTTCGGCAGGGTAAACACTGAAGCTTTCTTT.

The rearrangement joins TRBV10-3 to TRBJ2-3; TRBD2 agrees at 11 bases. V lost 6 bases, J lost 4 bases, and 3 bases stayed unmatched. Germline V gene lookup returns CDR1 ENHRY and CDR2 SYGVKD. This CDR3 is built from 14 residues. The DNA for the CDR3 is TGTGCCATCAGACTAGCGGGAGCGGCAGATACGCAGTATTTT. Translating gives CAIRLAGAADTQYF.

The rearrangement links TRBV5-1 to TRBJ1-2; possible D gene TRBD1, 5 bases. Germline loops: CDR1 SGHRS, CDR2 YFSETQ. The V end was cut by 0 bases, the J end by 8 bases, with 17 bases between. The CDR3 is 15 residues long. The CDR3: CASSLGQRPVLGYTF. The DNA of the CDR3 is TGCGCCAGCAGCTTGGGACAGAGGCCGGTCTTAGGCTACACCTTC.

The chain carries TRBV4-1 and TRBJ2-1, with 9 bases identical to TRBD1. Germline V gene sequence: CDR1 MGHRA, CDR2 YSYEKL. J was trimmed by 3 bases and V by 2 bases; bases with no gene match: 2. CDR3 length: 15 residues. The CDR3 protein is CASSQRQGDYNEQFF. CDR3 sequence (DNA): TGCGCCAGCAGCCAACGACAGGGGGACTACAATGAGCAGTTCTTC.